Listed below are T cell receptor beta chains from one sample, sequenced in a study of blood T cells in healthy people across ages. TCRdb redid the calling of the 5' RACE reads with MiXCR, one entry per CDR3 protein. The data contain about 590,000 distinct CDR3 sequences, 25% to 30% of them singletons. Sequenced: blood. These receptors were taken from an elderly woman in good health. Both conserved end residues are part of each CDR3. A D gene is named only where the DNA matches it firmly. Some rows mark clone size as missing; the rest say once, few, many or name a class of expanded clone.

d_call: TRBD2; v_call: TRBV19; j_call: TRBJ2-7; clone_size: few; cdr3_nt: TGTGCCAGTCGAACGACTAGCGGCGCCCGCGAGCAGTACTTC; cdr3_aa: CASRTTSGAREQYF
d_call: NA; v_call: TRBV4-3; j_call: TRBJ1-2; clone_size: NA; cdr3_nt: TGCGCCAGCAGCCAAGATGAGGCAGATAGCTATGGCTACACCTTC; cdr3_aa: CASSQDEADSYGYTF
d_call: NA; v_call: TRBV5-6; j_call: TRBJ2-1; clone_size: many; cdr3_nt: TGTGCCAGCAGCTTGGGAGTTCTCAATGAGCAGTTCTTC; cdr3_aa: CASSLGVLNEQFF
d_call: NA; v_call: TRBV29-1; j_call: TRBJ2-5; clone_size: NA; cdr3_nt: TGCAGCCACACCCTATCGCGTGGGGTAGAGACCCAGTACTTC; cdr3_aa: CSHTLSRGVETQYF
d_call: TRBD1; v_call: TRBV11-1; j_call: TRBJ2-4; clone_size: many; cdr3_nt: TGTGCCAGCAGCCAGGACAGGGGATACAAAAACATTCAGTACTTC; cdr3_aa: CASSQDRGYKNIQYF
d_call: TRBD1; v_call: TRBV28; j_call: TRBJ1-2; clone_size: many; cdr3_nt: TGTGCCAGCAGCCCGGACAGGGGGTTGAGAGGCTACACCTTC; cdr3_aa: CASSPDRGLRGYTF
d_call: NA; v_call: TRBV20-1; j_call: TRBJ1-3; clone_size: NA; cdr3_nt: TGCAGTGCCTCGGCTACGCGGGGAAACACCATATATTTT; cdr3_aa: CSASATRGNTIYF
d_call: NA; v_call: TRBV29-1; j_call: TRBJ2-3; clone_size: NA; cdr3_nt: TGCAGCGCGAATCCCCCGGGACTCCTCGGGGGTACGCAGTATTTT; cdr3_aa: CSANPPGLLGGTQYF
d_call: TRBD1; v_call: TRBV18; j_call: TRBJ1-1; clone_size: many; cdr3_nt: TGTGCCAGCTCACCGCGGACAGGGGGGACTGAAGCTTTCTTT; cdr3_aa: CASSPRTGGTEAFF
d_call: NA; v_call: TRBV18; j_call: TRBJ2-3; clone_size: many; cdr3_nt: TGTGCCAGCTCACCCCGAGTCGCAGATACGCAGTATTTT; cdr3_aa: CASSPRVADTQYF
d_call: TRBD1; v_call: TRBV14; j_call: TRBJ2-6; clone_size: few; cdr3_nt: TGTGCCAGCAGCCCCCTTAGTCAGGGGGCACTTGGGGCCAACGTCCTGACTTTC; cdr3_aa: CASSPLSQGALGANVLTF
d_call: NA; v_call: TRBV20-1; j_call: TRBJ2-1; clone_size: NA; cdr3_nt: TGCAGTGCTAGCCCCACGGGGGCGGGGAATGAGCAGTTCTTC; cdr3_aa: CSASPTGAGNEQFF
d_call: NA; v_call: TRBV13; j_call: TRBJ1-1; clone_size: many; cdr3_nt: TGTGCCAGCAGCTTAGTGTCGAACACTGAAGCTTTCTTT; cdr3_aa: CASSLVSNTEAFF
d_call: NA; v_call: TRBV6-5; j_call: TRBJ2-7; clone_size: many; cdr3_nt: TGTGCCAGCAGTTACGCCCGGGATTCCTCCTACGAGCAGTACTTC; cdr3_aa: CASSYARDSSYEQYF
d_call: NA; v_call: TRBV29-1; j_call: TRBJ2-5; clone_size: many; cdr3_nt: TGCAGCGTCGCTGAGCTGGCGGGCCCCCAAGAGACCCAGTACTTC; cdr3_aa: CSVAELAGPQETQYF
d_call: NA; v_call: TRBV27; j_call: TRBJ1-1; clone_size: NA; cdr3_nt: TGTGCCAGCACCTCTAGCTCAAGGGTGAACACTGAAGCTTTCTTT; cdr3_aa: CASTSSSRVNTEAFF
d_call: TRBD1; v_call: TRBV12-3/TRBV12-4; j_call: TRBJ2-1; clone_size: NA; cdr3_nt: TGTGCCAGCACCCTGGGACAGGGGGCTGAGAGGTACTTC; cdr3_aa: CASTLGQGAERYF
d_call: TRBD2; v_call: TRBV7-9; j_call: TRBJ2-7; clone_size: few; cdr3_nt: TGTGCCAGCAGCTTCTTAGCGGGGCCCGCCCGCTTCAGCTCCTACAATGAGCAGTACTTC; cdr3_aa: CASSFLAGPARFSSYNEQYF
d_call: NA; v_call: TRBV12-3/TRBV12-4; j_call: TRBJ2-3; clone_size: once; cdr3_nt: TGTGCCAGCAGTTTAGACCAGGGAACTAGCACAGATACGCAGTATTTT; cdr3_aa: CASSLDQGTSTDTQYF
d_call: NA; v_call: TRBV9; j_call: TRBJ2-1; clone_size: few; cdr3_nt: TGTGCCAGCATCCCGAGAGGGGGAGGGAGCAATGAGCAGTTCTTC; cdr3_aa: CASIPRGGGSNEQFF
d_call: NA; v_call: TRBV6-1; j_call: TRBJ1-2; clone_size: few; cdr3_nt: TGTGCCAGCATGTGGGAGGGGGGTCGGAAGGAAGGAGGCTACACCTTC; cdr3_aa: CASMWEGGRKEGGYTF
d_call: NA; v_call: TRBV7-9; j_call: TRBJ1-1; clone_size: many; cdr3_nt: TGTGCCAGCAGCTTCCGCGAGGGCGCTGAAGCTTTCTTT; cdr3_aa: CASSFREGAEAFF
d_call: NA; v_call: TRBV4-2; j_call: TRBJ2-7; clone_size: once; cdr3_nt: TGTGTCAGCAGCCAAGTGGAGGGAGTAAACTACGAGCAGTACTTC; cdr3_aa: CVSSQVEGVNYEQYF
d_call: TRBD1; v_call: TRBV7-2; j_call: TRBJ2-6; clone_size: many; cdr3_nt: TGTGCCAGCAGCCCTGACAGGGTCGCTGGGGCCAACGTCCTGACTTTC; cdr3_aa: CASSPDRVAGANVLTF
d_call: TRBD1; v_call: TRBV2; j_call: TRBJ1-6; clone_size: few; cdr3_nt: TGTGCCAGCAGTGCGAGACAGGGAGGAGGACCCCTCCACTTT; cdr3_aa: CASSARQGGGPLHF
d_call: NA; v_call: TRBV6-2/TRBV6-3; j_call: TRBJ2-7; clone_size: many; cdr3_nt: TGTGCCAGCAGCGCGAACTTCTACGAGCAGTACTTC; cdr3_aa: CASSANFYEQYF
d_call: TRBD1; v_call: TRBV20-1; j_call: TRBJ2-7; clone_size: many; cdr3_nt: TGCAGTGCTCATATACAGGGGTACGAGCAGTACTTC; cdr3_aa: CSAHIQGYEQYF
d_call: NA; v_call: TRBV25-1; j_call: TRBJ1-6; clone_size: few; cdr3_nt: TGTGCCAGCAGTGAACCTGAATGGGGTTCACCCCTCCACTTT; cdr3_aa: CASSEPEWGSPLHF
d_call: NA; v_call: TRBV7-8; j_call: TRBJ2-5; clone_size: many; cdr3_nt: TGTGCCAGCAGCTTAGCTTCCAGGAGACAAGAGACCCAGTACTTC; cdr3_aa: CASSLASRRQETQYF
d_call: TRBD1; v_call: TRBV7-2; j_call: TRBJ2-4; clone_size: NA; cdr3_nt: TGTGCCAGCAGCTTAGGGACAGGGGACATTCAGTACTTC; cdr3_aa: CASSLGTGDIQYF
d_call: TRBD1; v_call: TRBV6-5; j_call: TRBJ1-6; clone_size: many; cdr3_nt: TGTGCCAGCAGATTCCGGGACAGGGGTTCACCCCTCCACTTT; cdr3_aa: CASRFRDRGSPLHF
d_call: NA; v_call: TRBV19; j_call: TRBJ1-5; clone_size: NA; cdr3_nt: TGTGCCAGTAGGAAGGACACAGGGCGACAGCCCCAGCATTTT; cdr3_aa: CASRKDTGRQPQHF
d_call: TRBD1; v_call: TRBV12-3/TRBV12-4; j_call: TRBJ1-1; clone_size: few; cdr3_nt: TGTGCCAGCAGCAACGGACAGGGGATAACTGAAGCTTTCTTT; cdr3_aa: CASSNGQGITEAFF
d_call: NA; v_call: TRBV27; j_call: TRBJ2-7; clone_size: few; cdr3_nt: TGTGCCAGCAGTTTCTTAAGCGGATACTACGAGCAGTACTTC; cdr3_aa: CASSFLSGYYEQYF
d_call: TRBD2; v_call: TRBV10-3; j_call: TRBJ2-7; clone_size: once; cdr3_nt: TGTGCCATCAGTGATGGGGGACTAGCGGGGGGAGTCCACGAGCAGTACTTC; cdr3_aa: CAISDGGLAGGVHEQYF
d_call: TRBD2; v_call: TRBV4-3; j_call: TRBJ2-1; clone_size: many; cdr3_nt: TGCGCCAGCAGCCAAGATCGACTAGCGTTCGGTGAGCAGTTCTTC; cdr3_aa: CASSQDRLAFGEQFF
d_call: NA; v_call: TRBV20-1; j_call: TRBJ1-1; clone_size: few; cdr3_nt: TGCAGTGCATCCCTGCCGAATGAAGCTTTCTTT; cdr3_aa: CSASLPNEAFF
d_call: NA; v_call: TRBV25-1; j_call: TRBJ2-2; clone_size: many; cdr3_nt: TGTGCCAGCAGTGAATATCACAGCCAGAACACCGGGGAGCTGTTTTTT; cdr3_aa: CASSEYHSQNTGELFF
d_call: NA; v_call: TRBV4-3; j_call: TRBJ2-5; clone_size: many; cdr3_nt: TGCGCCAGCAGTCTTAACCTACAAGGGTTGGAGACCCAGTACTTC; cdr3_aa: CASSLNLQGLETQYF
d_call: NA; v_call: TRBV9; j_call: TRBJ2-7; clone_size: many; cdr3_nt: TGTGCCAGCAGCGTCTCCGCAAACCAGTACGAGCAGTACTTC; cdr3_aa: CASSVSANQYEQYF
d_call: NA; v_call: TRBV20-1; j_call: TRBJ1-5; clone_size: many; cdr3_nt: TGCAGTGCTAGAGATGGTACCTTCCAAAATCAGCCCCAGCATTTT; cdr3_aa: CSARDGTFQNQPQHF